The rows below give T cell receptor beta chains drawn from one sample of a study of CD8 T cells in Susac syndrome. TCRdb reprocessed the immunoSEQ multiplex PCR reads with MiXCR, giving one entry per CDR3 protein. Of roughly 330,000 distinct CDR3 sequences listed, roughly nine tenths are singletons. Sequencing was carried out using CD4+ T cells from PBMCs. The source of these receptors is a human donor with multiple sclerosis. Both conserved end residues are part of each CDR3. Fields, in order: D gene, clone size, CDR3 length, V gene, J gene, CDR3 protein, CDR3 DNA. D genes are given only for firm matches. Size is omitted from some rows. Given values are once, few, many or a class for expanded clones.

>TRBD1|.|14|TRBV6-5|TRBJ2-1
CASSADRTYNEQFF
TGTGCCAGCAGCGCGGACAGGACCTACAATGAGCAGTTCTTC
>TRBD2|.|15|TRBV11-2|TRBJ2-1
CASSHTSGSYNEQFF
TGTGCCAGCAGCCATACTAGCGGCTCCTACAATGAGCAGTTCTTC
>.|.|14|TRBV5-1|TRBJ2-7
CASSLDFSPDEQYF
TGCGCCAGCAGCTTGGACTTTAGTCCGGACGAGCAGTACTTC
>TRBD2|.|15|TRBV3-1|TRBJ2-7
CASSQPRPGGNEQYF
TGTGCCAGCAGCCAACCCCGTCCGGGAGGGAACGAGCAGTACTTC
>.|.|19|TRBV27|TRBJ1-5
CASSLRGLIPFYSNQPQHF
TGTGCCAGCAGTTTACGAGGATTGATTCCTTTTTATAGCAATCAGCCCCAGCATTTT
>.|.|13|TRBV20-1|TRBJ2-1
CSASIPGRNEQFF
TGCAGTGCTAGTATTCCGGGGCGGAATGAGCAGTTCTTC
>.|.|12|TRBV5-6|TRBJ2-5
CASQPSAETQYF
TGTGCCTCACAGCCCTCGGCGGAGACCCAGTACTTC
>TRBD2|.|15|TRBV12-3/TRBV12-4|TRBJ2-1
CASRGASGLYNEQFF
TGTGCCAGCAGAGGTGCTAGCGGGCTCTACAATGAGCAGTTCTTC
>.|few|16|TRBV11-2|TRBJ2-5
CASRPTVGVSRRTQYF
TGTGCCAGCAGGCCAACGGTTGGCGTCTCACGACGGACCCAGTACTTC
>.|.|14|TRBV19|TRBJ1-5
CASSGSHRNQPQHF
TGTGCCAGTAGTGGATCCCACAGGAATCAGCCCCAGCATTTT
>TRBD1|.|15|TRBV5-4|TRBJ2-5
CASGNTGDTRETQYF
TGTGCCAGCGGAAATACAGGGGACACCCGGGAGACCCAGTACTTC
>.|.|12|TRBV18|TRBJ2-2
CASSPSREELFF
TGTGCCAGCTCACCATCAAGGGAGGAGCTGTTTTTT
>.|.|15|TRBV12-3/TRBV12-4|TRBJ1-2
CASSVDSQVGEGYTF
TGTGCCAGCAGCGTGGACAGCCAGGTGGGGGAAGGCTACACCTTC
>TRBD2|.|15|TRBV20-1|TRBJ2-2
CSARSAGANTGELFF
TGCAGTGCTAGAAGCGCGGGGGCGAACACCGGGGAGCTGTTTTTT
>TRBD1|once|15|TRBV5-4|TRBJ1-1
CASSWETGSITEAFF
TGTGCCAGCAGCTGGGAGACAGGGAGTATCACTGAAGCTTTCTTT
>.|.|14|TRBV30|TRBJ2-1
CAWSGGVLYNEQFF
TGTGCCTGGAGTGGGGGGGTACTCTACAATGAGCAGTTCTTC
>.|.|14|TRBV5-1|TRBJ2-1
CASRAESTYGEQFF
TGCGCCAGCAGGGCGGAGAGTACTTATGGAGAGCAGTTCTTC